This TCR beta chain was sequenced in a study of blood T cell repertoires in COVID-19. Study-level background: Acute and convalescent COVID-19 samples came from the United States, Italy and Spain. PBMCs, B-cell-depleted T cells, or T cells were the source of the cDNA or gDNA that made up the material.

This table comes from immunoSEQ multiplex PCR, and its TCRdb copy is limited to in-frame clones, with some not included. The profile covers roughly 43,000 clones, with under 85% appearing a single time and 35% to 55% taken by the ten largest. The CDR3 loop spans 15 amino acids. Per germline, CDR1 LNHDA and CDR2 SQIVND (reference sequence). Deletions cut 8 bases from V and 8 bases from J, with 22 bases between. The sample holds a few counts of this clone. Material for sequencing was peripheral blood. The rearrangement uses TRBV19 and TRBJ2-1; TRBD1 is a possible D gene (6 bases). This receptor was identified in a woman older than 75 with acute or convalescent COVID-19. CDR3 protein: CASSASGAVKYEQFF. DNA for the CDR3: TGTGCCAGTTCCGCATCAGGGGCGGTTAAATATGAGCAGTTCTTC.